This TCR beta chain was obtained from a study of blood T cells in healthy people across ages (dated by TCRdb to about 2015). Regarding the study in general: Template switching captured roughly one uniquely barcoded TCR beta cDNA molecule per two T cells in model experiments. The study measured age-related changes in TCR beta repertoire diversity using deep sequencing normalized with unique cDNA molecular identifiers. The donors were split into four age groups: young (average about 16 years), middle-aged (39), aged (about 56) and long-lived (approximately 80). Donors of different ages were randomly distributed across sequencing lanes to avoid experimental bias. Using the same blood draw, the study looked at two additional independent replicas of 1 million unique cDNA reads for two donors, one aged 18 to 30 and the other aged 80 or older.

Study-wide findings and limitations: The long-lived group showed more naive CD4+ T cells, fewer expanded clones and increased TCR diversity than the aged group, suggesting age selection. Because the CMV infection status of the donors was unknown, age-related changes in expanded clonotypes may potentially have been confounded. Estimates of total diversity based on one million sequenced T cells were considered lower bounds and underestimates. Because profiling used bulk unsorted PBMCs, naive and antigen-experienced compartments could not be compared conclusively. There was a strong correlation between observed TCR beta diversity and the percentage of naive T cells measured by flow cytometry. As age increased, observed TCR beta diversity per million T cells dropped in a roughly linear way, and a significant reduction was already evident by age 40.

CDR1 GTSNPN and CDR2 SVGIG were looked up in the germline V gene (reference sequence). From the cysteine through the phenylalanine, the CDR3 covers 13 amino acids. Left in the record is the CDR3 DNA by itself, 39 bases read in frame from the first base. V lost 2 bases and J lost 8 bases; the stretch between them is 15 bases long. Donors were 30 to 45 systemically healthy Caucasian individuals from Russia aged roughly 6 to 95 years. About 9.1 milliliters of peripheral blood were collected from each donor into EDTA-treated Vacutainer tubes. PBMCs were isolated by Ficoll-Paque density-gradient centrifugation, with at least 7 million obtained per sample. Total RNA, at least 5 micrograms per sample, was extracted from PBMCs with Trizol reagent. Naive CD45RAhigh/CD27high T cell percentages were measured by flow cytometry on a PBMC aliquot from every donor. The library was made by 5' RACE. The data were produced on an Illumina HiSeq 2500. The second PCR ran for about 6 to 12 cycles and used a J-beta primer mix along with a sample-barcoded 5' primer. Each TCR beta cDNA molecule received a unique molecular identifier from a template-switch 5' adaptor carrying 12 random nucleotides. Each sample yielded at least 2.5 million CDR3-containing paired-end reads. First-strand cDNA was synthesized from all RNA with the Mint cDNA synthesis kit, primed by a TRBC-specific oligonucleotide. Following uracil-DNA glycosylase treatment, all cDNA underwent a first 18-cycle PCR with the universal primers M1SS and BC2_uni_R. Turning to the authors' computational methods: Each sample was normalized by randomly selecting 1 million high-quality reads, each carrying a distinct molecular identifier. Instead of being binned into consensus sequences, reads that shared molecular identifiers were thrown out. MiTCR, with a Q25 quality threshold and the strictest error-elimination algorithm, was used for CDR3 identification, clonotype clustering and error correction. Lower-bound total TCR beta diversity was estimated with a nonparametric unseen species model using Euler transformation. The public sequencing data were trimmed at Q25 with fastp and processed into clonotypes with MiXCR by TCRdb, which kept only in-frame beta chains. Every distinct CDR3 protein forms one entry, paired with its most common genes and DNA. The V and J calls shown here were made by TCRdb, not taken from the authors' results. Here the sample has under 750,000 distinct CDR3 sequences; roughly 48% occur a single time. Around 25% of the sample rests with the top ten.

In the case of this clonotype: Its specific antigen is unknown. There are no base qualities to consult, and no much larger clone falls within one base.

This receptor was obtained from a man older than 75 in good health. Here the chain combines TRBV30 and TRBJ1-2; TRBD1 is a possible D gene, resting on 5 matching bases. The sequenced sample consisted of blood. The nucleotide sequence reads TGTGCCTGGAGTAAGGGGAGGGGTTCGGGCTACACCTTC. Its product reads: CAWSKGRGSGYTF.